These T cell receptor beta chains were read from a single sample in a study of regulatory T cells in long-lasting Graves disease. In TCRdb, the multiplex PCR reads were re-called with MiXCR into one record per CDR3 protein. The table shows 680,000 or so distinct CDR3 sequences, with roughly 15% occurring only once. The sample also formed part of further work on T cells in Graves' hyperthyroidism and ophthalmopathy.

Sequencing used peripheral blood mononuclear cells (PBMCs), obtained at new diagnosis, from a patient treated with antithyroid drugs. The receptors here all came from a woman aged 30 to 39 with Graves disease. CDR3s include the opening cysteine and the closing phenylalanine or tryptophan. Fields, in order: V gene, J gene, D gene, clone size, CDR3 protein, CDR3 DNA. D genes are given only for firm matches. Part of the rows lack a size; the others show once, few, many or a class for expanded clones.

TRBV6-1,TRBJ1-5,TRBD1,many,CASSSRDRANQPQHF,TGTGCCAGCAGTAGCCGAGACAGGGCAAATCAGCCCCAGCATTTT
TRBV30,TRBJ1-5,-,few,CAWRSDSNQPQHF,TGTGCCTGGAGATCCGATAGCAATCAGCCCCAGCATTTT
TRBV27,TRBJ1-6,-,many,CASSRTIDSSYNSPLHF,TGTGCCAGCAGTAGGACTATAGACAGCTCCTATAATTCACCCCTCCACTTT
TRBV5-4,TRBJ1-1,TRBD1,-,CASSRSDRLNTEAFF,TGTGCCAGCAGCCGATCGGACAGGTTGAACACTGAAGCTTTCTTT
TRBV5-1,TRBJ1-2,TRBD1,few,CASSRLQGANGYTF,TGCGCCAGCAGCCGACTACAGGGGGCGAATGGCTACACCTTC
TRBV29-1,TRBJ2-7,TRBD1,few,CSVKYGTGGTYERYF,TGCAGCGTTAAATACGGGACAGGGGGGACCTACGAGCGGTACTTC
TRBV6-2/TRBV6-3,TRBJ1-1,-,-,CASSYSGTATTAFF,TGTGCCAGCAGTTACTCAGGGACGGCTACGACGGCTTTCTTT
TRBV19,TRBJ1-5,-,many,CASSIDTNQPQHF,TGTGCCAGTAGTATTGACACTAATCAGCCCCAGCATTTT
TRBV19,TRBJ2-1,TRBD1,-,CASTPSGGQEYNEQFF,TGTGCCAGTACCCCAAGCGGTGGACAGGAATACAATGAGCAGTTCTTC
TRBV19,TRBJ2-1,-,-,CASSTTGLSYNEQFF,TGTGCCAGTAGTACCACAGGGTTGAGTTACAATGAGCAGTTCTTC
TRBV19,TRBJ2-1,TRBD2,-,CASHRREGSNEQFF,TGTGCCAGTCATAGGCGGGAGGGCTCCAATGAGCAGTTCTTC
TRBV13,TRBJ1-1,-,-,CASSLGRLWNTEAFF,TGTGCCAGCAGCTTAGGAAGACTGTGGAACACTGAAGCTTTCTTT
TRBV28,TRBJ2-1,-,many,CASRESRQVSYNEQFF,TGTGCCAGCCGCGAATCTCGACAGGTCTCCTACAATGAGCAGTTCTTC
TRBV2,TRBJ2-1,TRBD2,few,CASKSTSVYNEEFF,TGTGCCAGCAAATCGACTAGCGTCTACAATGAGGAGTTCTTC
TRBV7-9,TRBJ2-2,TRBD2,-,CASSRGLAGGSNTGELFF,TGTGCCAGCAGCCGCGGACTAGCGGGAGGGTCGAACACCGGGGAGCTGTTTTTT
TRBV16,TRBJ1-2,-,-,CASSRSQGGSNYGYTF,TGTGCCAGCAGCCGATCACAGGGCGGGAGTAACTATGGCTACACCTTC